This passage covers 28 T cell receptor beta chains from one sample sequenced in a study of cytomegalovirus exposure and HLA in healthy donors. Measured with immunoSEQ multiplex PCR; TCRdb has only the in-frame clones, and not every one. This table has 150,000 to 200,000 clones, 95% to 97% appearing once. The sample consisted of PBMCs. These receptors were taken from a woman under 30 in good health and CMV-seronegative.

The CDR3 region is CSVEYPSGGAIVEQFF. In DNA form, the CDR3 reads TGCAGCGTTGAATACCCTAGCGGGGGGGCGATAGTGGAGCAGTTCTTC. The chain carries TRBV29-1 and TRBJ2-1, with 12 bases that match TRBD2. The germline CDR1 and CDR2 sequences are SQVTM and ANQGSEA. V lost 2 bases and J lost 10; bases outside the gene matches: 12. The length of the CDR3 is 16 residues.

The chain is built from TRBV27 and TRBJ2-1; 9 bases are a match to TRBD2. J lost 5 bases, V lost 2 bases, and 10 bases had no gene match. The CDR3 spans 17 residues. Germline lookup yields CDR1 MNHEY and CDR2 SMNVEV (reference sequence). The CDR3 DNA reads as TGTGCCAGCAGTTTAAGCCCCGGGGCTAGCGGGAACAATGAGCAGTTCTTC. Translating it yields CASSLSPGASGNNEQFF.

CDR3 loop: CASSPLSGGLYEQYF. DNA of the CDR3: TGTGCCAGTAGCCCTCTTAGCGGGGGGTTATACGAGCAGTACTTC. This rearrangement joins TRBV19 to TRBJ2-7; 10 positions agree with TRBD2. The CDR3 consists of 15 residues. V dropped 6 bases and J dropped 4; count of bases not matched to a gene: 9. The germline V gene has CDR1 LNHDA and CDR2 SQIVND (reference sequence).

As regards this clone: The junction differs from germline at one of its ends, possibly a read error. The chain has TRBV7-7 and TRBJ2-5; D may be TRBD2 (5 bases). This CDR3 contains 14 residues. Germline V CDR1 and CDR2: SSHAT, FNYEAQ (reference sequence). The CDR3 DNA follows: TGTGCTAGCAGCCATGGACTCGGCCAAGAGACCCAGTACTTC. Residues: CASSHGLGQETQYF.

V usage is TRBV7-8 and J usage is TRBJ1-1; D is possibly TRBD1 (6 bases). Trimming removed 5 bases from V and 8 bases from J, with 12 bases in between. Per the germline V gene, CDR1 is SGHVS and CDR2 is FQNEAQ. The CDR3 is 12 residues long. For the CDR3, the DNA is TGTGCCAGCAGCCCCATGGGGGCAGAAGCTTTCTTT. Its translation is CASSPMGAEAFF.

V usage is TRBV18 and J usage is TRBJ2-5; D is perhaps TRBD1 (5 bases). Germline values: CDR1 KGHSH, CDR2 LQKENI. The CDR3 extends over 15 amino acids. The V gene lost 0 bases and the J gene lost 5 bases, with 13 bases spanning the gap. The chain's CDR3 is CASSPPQGIGETQYF. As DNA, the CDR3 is TGTGCCAGCTCACCACCCCAGGGAATCGGGGAGACCCAGTACTTC. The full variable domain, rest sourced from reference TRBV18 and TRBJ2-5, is NAGVMQNPRHLVRRRGQEARLRCSPMKGHSHVYWYRQLPEEGLKFMVYLQKENIIDESGMPKERFSAEFPKEGPSILRIQQVVRGDSAAYFCASSPPQGIGETQYFGPGTRLLVL.

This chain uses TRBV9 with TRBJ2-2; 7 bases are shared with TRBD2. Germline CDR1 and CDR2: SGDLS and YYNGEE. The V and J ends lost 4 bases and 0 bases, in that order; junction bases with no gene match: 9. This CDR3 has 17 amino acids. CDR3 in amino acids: CASSTGRGDPNTGELFF. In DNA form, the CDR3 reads TGTGCCAGCAGCACGGGGAGGGGCGACCCGAACACCGGGGAGCTGTTTTTT.

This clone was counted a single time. CDR3 bases: TGCGCCAGCAGCTTGGGGGGACTAACGACTCAAGAGACCCAGTACTTC. Translation: CASSLGGLTTQETQYF. This chain connects TRBV5-1 to TRBJ2-5; 7 nucleotides align to TRBD2. J lost 2 bases, V lost 0 bases, and 7 bases had no gene match. The CDR3 loop spans 16 amino acids. Per germline, CDR1 SGHRS and CDR2 YFSETQ.

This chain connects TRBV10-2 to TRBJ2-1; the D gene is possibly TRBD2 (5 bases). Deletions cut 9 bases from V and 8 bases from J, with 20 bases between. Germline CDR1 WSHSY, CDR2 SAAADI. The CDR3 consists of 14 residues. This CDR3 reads CARGRSTTGHEQFF. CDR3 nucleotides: TGCGCCAGGGGGAGAAGTACAACGGGCCATGAGCAGTTCTTC.

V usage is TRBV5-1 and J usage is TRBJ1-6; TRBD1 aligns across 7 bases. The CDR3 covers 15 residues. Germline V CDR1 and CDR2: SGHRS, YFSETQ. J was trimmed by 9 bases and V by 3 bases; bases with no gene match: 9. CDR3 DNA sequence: TGCGCCAGCAGCTCAAGACAGGGCTTTCTTTCACCCCTCCACTTT. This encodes CASSSRQGFLSPLHF. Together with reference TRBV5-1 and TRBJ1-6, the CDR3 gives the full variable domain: KAGVTQTPRYLIKTRGQQVTLSCSPISGHRSVSWYQQTPGQGLQFLFEYFSETQRNKGNFPGRFSGRQFSNSRSEMNVSTLELGDSALYLCASSSRQGFLSPLHFGNGTRLTVT.

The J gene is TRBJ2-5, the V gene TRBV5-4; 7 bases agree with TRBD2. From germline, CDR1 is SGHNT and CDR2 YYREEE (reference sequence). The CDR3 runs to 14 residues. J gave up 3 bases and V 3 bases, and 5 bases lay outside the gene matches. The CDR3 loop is CASSSRRGEETQYF. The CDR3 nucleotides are TGTGCCAGCAGCTCACGACGGGGGGAAGAGACCCAGTACTTC.

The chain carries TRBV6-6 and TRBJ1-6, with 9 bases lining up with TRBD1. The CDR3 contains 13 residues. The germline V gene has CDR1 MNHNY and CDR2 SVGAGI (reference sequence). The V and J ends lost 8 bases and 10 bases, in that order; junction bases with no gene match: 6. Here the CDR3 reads CASGWTGVSPLHF. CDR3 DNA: TGTGCCAGCGGATGGACAGGGGTGTCACCCCTCCACTTT.

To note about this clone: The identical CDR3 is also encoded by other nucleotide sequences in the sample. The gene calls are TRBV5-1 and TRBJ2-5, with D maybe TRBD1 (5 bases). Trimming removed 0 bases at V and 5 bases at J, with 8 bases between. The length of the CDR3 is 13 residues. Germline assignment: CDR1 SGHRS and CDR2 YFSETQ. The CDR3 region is CASSLGGGETQYF. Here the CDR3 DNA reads TGCGCCAGCAGCTTGGGGGGCGGCGAGACCCAGTACTTC.

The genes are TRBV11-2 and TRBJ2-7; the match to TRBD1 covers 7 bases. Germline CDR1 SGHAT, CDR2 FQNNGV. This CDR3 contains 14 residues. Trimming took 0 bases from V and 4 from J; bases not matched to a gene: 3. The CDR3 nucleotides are TGTGCCAGCAGCTTAGATGGGACAGAATACGAGCAGTACTTC. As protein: CASSLDGTEYEQYF.

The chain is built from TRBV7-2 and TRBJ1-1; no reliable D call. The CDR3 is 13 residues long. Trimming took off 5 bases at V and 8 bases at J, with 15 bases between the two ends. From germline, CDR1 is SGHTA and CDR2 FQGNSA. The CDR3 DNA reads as TGTGCCAGCAGCCCCCGCGGGTCGCGAGAAGCTTTCTTT. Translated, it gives CASSPRGSREAFF.

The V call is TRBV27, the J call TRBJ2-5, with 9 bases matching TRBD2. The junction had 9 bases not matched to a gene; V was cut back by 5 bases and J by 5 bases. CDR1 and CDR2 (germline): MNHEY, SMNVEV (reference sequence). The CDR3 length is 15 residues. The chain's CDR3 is CASSHMSGGRETQYF. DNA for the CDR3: TGTGCCAGCAGTCACATGAGCGGGGGGCGGGAGACCCAGTACTTC.

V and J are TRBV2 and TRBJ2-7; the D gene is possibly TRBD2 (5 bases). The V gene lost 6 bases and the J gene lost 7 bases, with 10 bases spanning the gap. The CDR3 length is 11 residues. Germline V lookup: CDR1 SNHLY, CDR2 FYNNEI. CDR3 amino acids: CASRETKEQYF. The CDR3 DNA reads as TGTGCCAGCAGGGAGACTAAGGAGCAGTACTTC.

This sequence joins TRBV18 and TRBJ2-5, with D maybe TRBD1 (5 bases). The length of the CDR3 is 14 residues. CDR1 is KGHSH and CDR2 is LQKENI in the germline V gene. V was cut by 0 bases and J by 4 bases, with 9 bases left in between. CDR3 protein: CASSPPWGAETQYF. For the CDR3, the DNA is TGTGCCAGCTCACCACCGTGGGGCGCAGAGACCCAGTACTTC.

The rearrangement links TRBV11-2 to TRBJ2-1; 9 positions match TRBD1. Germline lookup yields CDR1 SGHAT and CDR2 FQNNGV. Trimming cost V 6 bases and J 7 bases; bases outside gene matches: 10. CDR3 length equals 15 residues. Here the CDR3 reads CASRTNRGRVNEQFF. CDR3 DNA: TGTGCCAGCAGGACAAACAGGGGGCGCGTGAATGAGCAGTTCTTC. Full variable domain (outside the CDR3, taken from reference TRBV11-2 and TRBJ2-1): EAGVAQSPRYKIIEKRQSVAFWCNPISGHATLYWYQQILGQGPKLLIQFQNNGVVDDSQLPKDRFSAERLKGVDSTLKIQPAKLEDSAVYLCASRTNRGRVNEQFFGPGTRLTVL.

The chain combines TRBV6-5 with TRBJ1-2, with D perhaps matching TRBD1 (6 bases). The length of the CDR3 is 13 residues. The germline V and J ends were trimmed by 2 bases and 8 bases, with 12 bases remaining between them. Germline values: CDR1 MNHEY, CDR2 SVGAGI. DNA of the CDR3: TGTGCCAGCAGTTACGGGGGGGCATCGGGCTACACCTTC. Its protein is CASSYGGASGYTF.

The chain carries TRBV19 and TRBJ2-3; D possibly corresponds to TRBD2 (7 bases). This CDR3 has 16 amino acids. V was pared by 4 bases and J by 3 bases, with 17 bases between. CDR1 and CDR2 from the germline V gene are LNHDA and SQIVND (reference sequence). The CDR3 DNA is TGTGCCAGTAGTACAGGGGACTACGTCGGGACAGATACGCAGTATTTT. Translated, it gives CASSTGDYVGTDTQYF.

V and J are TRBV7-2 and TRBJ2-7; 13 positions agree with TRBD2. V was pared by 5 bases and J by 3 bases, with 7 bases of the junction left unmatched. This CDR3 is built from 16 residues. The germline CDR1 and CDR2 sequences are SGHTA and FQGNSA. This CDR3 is CASSQGLAGDVYEQYF. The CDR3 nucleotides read TGTGCCAGCAGCCAAGGACTAGCGGGGGACGTCTACGAGCAGTACTTC.

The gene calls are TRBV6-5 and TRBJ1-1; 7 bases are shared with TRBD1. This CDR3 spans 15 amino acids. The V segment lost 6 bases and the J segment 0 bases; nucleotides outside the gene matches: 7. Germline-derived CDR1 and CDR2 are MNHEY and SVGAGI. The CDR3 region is CASSRDRTMNTEAFF. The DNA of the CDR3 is TGTGCCAGCAGCCGGGACAGAACCATGAACACTGAAGCTTTCTTT.

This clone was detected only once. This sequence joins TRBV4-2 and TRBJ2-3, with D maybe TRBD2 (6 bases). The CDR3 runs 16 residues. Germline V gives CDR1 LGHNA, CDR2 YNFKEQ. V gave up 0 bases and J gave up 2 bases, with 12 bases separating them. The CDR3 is CASSQDLRGPTDTQYF. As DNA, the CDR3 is TGTGCCAGCAGCCAAGATCTGCGGGGACCCACAGATACGCAGTATTTT.

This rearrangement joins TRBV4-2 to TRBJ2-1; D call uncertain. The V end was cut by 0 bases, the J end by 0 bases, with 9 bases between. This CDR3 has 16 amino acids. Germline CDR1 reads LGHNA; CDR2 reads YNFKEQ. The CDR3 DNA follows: TGTGCCAGCAGCCAAGATTCTAAATCCTCCTACAATGAGCAGTTCTTC. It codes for CASSQDSKSSYNEQFF.

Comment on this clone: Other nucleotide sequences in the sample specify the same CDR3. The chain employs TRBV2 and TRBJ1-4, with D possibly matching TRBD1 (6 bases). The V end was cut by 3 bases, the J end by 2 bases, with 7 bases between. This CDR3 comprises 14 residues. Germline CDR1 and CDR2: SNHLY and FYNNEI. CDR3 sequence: CASSDRGTNEKLFF. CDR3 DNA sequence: TGTGCCAGCAGTGATAGGGGGACTAATGAAAAACTGTTTTTT.

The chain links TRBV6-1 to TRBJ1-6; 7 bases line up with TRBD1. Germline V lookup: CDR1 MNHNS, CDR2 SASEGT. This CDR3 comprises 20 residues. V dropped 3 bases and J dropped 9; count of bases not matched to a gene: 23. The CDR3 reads CASSEILGTENRGGISPLHF. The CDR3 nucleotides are TGTGCCAGCAGTGAGATCCTGGGGACAGAGAATAGAGGGGGGATTTCACCCCTCCACTTT.

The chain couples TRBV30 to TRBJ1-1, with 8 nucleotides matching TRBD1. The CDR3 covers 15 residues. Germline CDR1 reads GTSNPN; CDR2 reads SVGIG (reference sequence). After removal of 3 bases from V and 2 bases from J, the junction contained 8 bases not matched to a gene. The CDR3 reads CAWSHRGRGNTEAFF. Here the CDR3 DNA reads TGTGCCTGGAGCCACAGGGGGAGAGGAAACACTGAAGCTTTCTTT.